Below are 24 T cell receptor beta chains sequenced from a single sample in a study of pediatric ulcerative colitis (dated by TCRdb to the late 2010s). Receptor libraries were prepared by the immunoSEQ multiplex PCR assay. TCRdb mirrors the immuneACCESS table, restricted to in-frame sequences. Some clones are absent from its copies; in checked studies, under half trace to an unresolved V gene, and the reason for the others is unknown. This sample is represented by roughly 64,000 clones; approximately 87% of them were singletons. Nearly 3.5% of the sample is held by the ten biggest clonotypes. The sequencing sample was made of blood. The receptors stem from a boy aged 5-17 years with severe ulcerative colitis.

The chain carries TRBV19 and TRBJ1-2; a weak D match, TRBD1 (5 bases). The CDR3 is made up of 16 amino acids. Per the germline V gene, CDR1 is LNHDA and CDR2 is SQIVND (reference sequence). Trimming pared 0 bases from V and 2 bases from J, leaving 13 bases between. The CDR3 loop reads CASSIDLGRGNYGYTF. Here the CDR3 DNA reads TGTGCCAGTAGTATAGATCTGGGGAGGGGAAACTATGGCTACACCTTC.

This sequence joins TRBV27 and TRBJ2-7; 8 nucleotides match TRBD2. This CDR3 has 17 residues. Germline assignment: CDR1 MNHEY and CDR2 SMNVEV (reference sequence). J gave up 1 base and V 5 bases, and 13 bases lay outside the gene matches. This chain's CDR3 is CASSPHPSLAGSYEQYF. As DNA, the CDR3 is TGTGCCAGCAGTCCCCACCCTTCATTAGCGGGATCCTACGAGCAGTACTTC.

The DNA of the CDR3 is TGTGCCAGCTCACCTCCCGGCAGGGGTAATGAAAAACTGTTTTTT. Translated, it gives CASSPPGRGNEKLFF. The chain carries TRBV18 and TRBJ1-4; TRBD1 might be the D (6 bases). Trimming took 3 bases from V and 4 from J, leaving 12 bases between them. The CDR3 is 15 amino acids. The germline V gene encodes CDR1 KGHSH and CDR2 LQKENI.

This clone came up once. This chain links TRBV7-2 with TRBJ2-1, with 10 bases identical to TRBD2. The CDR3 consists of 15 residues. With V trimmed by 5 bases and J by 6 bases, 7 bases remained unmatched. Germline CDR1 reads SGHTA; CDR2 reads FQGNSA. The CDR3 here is CASSHLAGVSNEQFF. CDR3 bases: TGTGCCAGCAGCCATCTAGCGGGAGTAAGCAATGAGCAGTTCTTC.

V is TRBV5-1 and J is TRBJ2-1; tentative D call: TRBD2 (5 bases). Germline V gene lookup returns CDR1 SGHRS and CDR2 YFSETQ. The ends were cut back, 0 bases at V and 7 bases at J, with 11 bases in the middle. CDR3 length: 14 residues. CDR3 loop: CASSLVAQLNEQFF. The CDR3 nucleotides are TGCGCCAGCAGCTTGGTAGCGCAATTGAATGAGCAGTTCTTC.

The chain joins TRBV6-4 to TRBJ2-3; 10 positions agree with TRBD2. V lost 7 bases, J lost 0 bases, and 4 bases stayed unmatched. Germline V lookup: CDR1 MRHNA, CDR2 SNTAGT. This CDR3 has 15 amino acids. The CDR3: CASTQAGGSTDTQYF. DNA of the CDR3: TGTGCCAGCACCCAAGCGGGGGGGAGCACAGATACGCAGTATTTT.

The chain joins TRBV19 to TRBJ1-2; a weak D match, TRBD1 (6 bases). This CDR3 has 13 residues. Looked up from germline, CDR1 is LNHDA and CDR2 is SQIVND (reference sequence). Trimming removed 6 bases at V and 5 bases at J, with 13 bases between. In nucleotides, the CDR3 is TGTGCCAGTAGAACGGACAGTAAATATGGCTACACCTTC. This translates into CASRTDSKYGYTF. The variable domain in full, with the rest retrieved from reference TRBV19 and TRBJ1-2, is DGGITQSPKYLFRKEGQNVTLSCEQNLNHDAMYWYRQDPGQGLRLIYYSQIVNDFQKGDIAEGYSVSREKKESFPLTVTSAQKNPTAFYLCASRTDSKYGYTFGSGTRLTVV.

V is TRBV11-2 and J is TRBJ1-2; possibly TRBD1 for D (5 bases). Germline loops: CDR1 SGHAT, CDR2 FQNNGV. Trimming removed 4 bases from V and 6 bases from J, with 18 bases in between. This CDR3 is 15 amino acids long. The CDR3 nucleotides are TGTGCCAGCAGCTCTCCCGGGGACGAAAGGGATGGCTACACCTTC. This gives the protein CASSSPGDERDGYTF.

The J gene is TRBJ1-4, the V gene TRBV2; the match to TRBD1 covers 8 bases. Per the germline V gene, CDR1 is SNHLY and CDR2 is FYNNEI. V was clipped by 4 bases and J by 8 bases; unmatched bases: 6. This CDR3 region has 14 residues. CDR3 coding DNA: TGTGCCAGCAGTGTATACAGGGGGGAGGAAAAACTGTTTTTT. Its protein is CASSVYRGEEKLFF.

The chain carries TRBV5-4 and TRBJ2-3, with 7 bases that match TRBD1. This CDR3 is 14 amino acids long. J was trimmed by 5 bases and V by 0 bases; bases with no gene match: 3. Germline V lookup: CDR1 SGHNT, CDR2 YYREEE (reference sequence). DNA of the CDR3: TGTGCCAGCAGCTTGGACAGGGGAGTAGATACGCAGTATTTT. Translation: CASSLDRGVDTQYF.

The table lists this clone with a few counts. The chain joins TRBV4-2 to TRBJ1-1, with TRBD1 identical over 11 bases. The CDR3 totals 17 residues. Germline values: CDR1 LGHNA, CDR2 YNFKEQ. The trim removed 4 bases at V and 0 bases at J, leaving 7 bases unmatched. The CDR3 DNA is TGTGCCAGCAGCCCCCAGGGGACAGGGGGAATGAACACTGAAGCTTTCTTT. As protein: CASSPQGTGGMNTEAFF.

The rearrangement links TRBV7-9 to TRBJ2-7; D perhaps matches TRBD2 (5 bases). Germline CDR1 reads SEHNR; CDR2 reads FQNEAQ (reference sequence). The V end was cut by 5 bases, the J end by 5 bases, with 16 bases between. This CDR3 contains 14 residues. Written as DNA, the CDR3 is TGTGCCAGCAGCGCCTCCTTTCGAGCGGACGAGCAGTACTTC. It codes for CASSASFRADEQYF.

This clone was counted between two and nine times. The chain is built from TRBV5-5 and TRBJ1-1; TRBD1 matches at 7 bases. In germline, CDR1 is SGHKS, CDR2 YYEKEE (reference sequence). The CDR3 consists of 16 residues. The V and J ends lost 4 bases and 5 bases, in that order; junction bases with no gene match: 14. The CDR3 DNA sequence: TGTGCCAGCAGCCCCGGGACAGTGGTTTGGAATACTGAAGCTTTCTTT. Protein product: CASSPGTVVWNTEAFF.

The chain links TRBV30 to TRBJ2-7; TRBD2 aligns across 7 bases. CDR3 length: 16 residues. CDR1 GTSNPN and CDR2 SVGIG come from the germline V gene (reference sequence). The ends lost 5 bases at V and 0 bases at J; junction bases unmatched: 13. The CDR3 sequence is CAWDRRGGAPSYEQYF. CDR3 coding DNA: TGTGCCTGGGATAGGCGGGGAGGGGCTCCCTCCTACGAGCAGTACTTC.

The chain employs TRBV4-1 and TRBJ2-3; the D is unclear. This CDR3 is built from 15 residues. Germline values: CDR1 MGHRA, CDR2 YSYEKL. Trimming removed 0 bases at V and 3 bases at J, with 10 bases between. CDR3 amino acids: CASSQEDLRTDTQYF. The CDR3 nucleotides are TGCGCCAGCAGCCAAGAGGACCTGCGGACAGATACGCAGTATTTT.

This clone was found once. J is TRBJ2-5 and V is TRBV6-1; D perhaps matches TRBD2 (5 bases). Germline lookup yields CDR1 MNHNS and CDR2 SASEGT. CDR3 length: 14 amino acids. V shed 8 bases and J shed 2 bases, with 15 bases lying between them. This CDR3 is CASFRSSPQETQYF. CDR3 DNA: TGTGCCAGCTTTCGGTCTAGCCCACAAGAGACCCAGTACTTC.

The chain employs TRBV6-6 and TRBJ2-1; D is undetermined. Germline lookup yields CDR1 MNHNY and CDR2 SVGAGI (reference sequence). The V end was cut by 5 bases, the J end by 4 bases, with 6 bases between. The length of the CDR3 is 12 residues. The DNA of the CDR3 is TGTGCCAGCAGTGGACCTTACAATGAGCAGTTCTTC. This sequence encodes CASSGPYNEQFF.

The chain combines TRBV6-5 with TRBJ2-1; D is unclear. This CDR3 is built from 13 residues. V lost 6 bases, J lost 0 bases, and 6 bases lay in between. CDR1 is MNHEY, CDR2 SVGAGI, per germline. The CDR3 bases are TGTGCCAGCAGCCTTAGCTCCTACAATGAGCAGTTCTTC. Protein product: CASSLSSYNEQFF.

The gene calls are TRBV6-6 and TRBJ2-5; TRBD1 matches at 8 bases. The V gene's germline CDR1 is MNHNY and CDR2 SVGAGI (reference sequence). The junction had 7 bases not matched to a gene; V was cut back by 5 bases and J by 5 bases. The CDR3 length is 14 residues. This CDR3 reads CASSQDRVGETQYF. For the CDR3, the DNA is TGTGCCAGCAGTCAGGACAGGGTGGGGGAGACCCAGTACTTC.

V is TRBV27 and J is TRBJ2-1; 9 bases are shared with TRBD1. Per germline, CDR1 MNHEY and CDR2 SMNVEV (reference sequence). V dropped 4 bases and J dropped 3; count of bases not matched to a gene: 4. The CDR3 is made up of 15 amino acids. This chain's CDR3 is CASSSDRGNYNEQFF. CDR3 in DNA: TGTGCCAGCAGTTCAGACAGGGGGAACTACAATGAGCAGTTCTTC.

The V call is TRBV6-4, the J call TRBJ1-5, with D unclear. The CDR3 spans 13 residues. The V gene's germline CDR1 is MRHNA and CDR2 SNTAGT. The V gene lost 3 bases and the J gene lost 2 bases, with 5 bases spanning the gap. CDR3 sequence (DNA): TGTGCCAGCAGTGAAGAGGGCAATCAGCCCCAGCATTTT. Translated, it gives CASSEEGNQPQHF.

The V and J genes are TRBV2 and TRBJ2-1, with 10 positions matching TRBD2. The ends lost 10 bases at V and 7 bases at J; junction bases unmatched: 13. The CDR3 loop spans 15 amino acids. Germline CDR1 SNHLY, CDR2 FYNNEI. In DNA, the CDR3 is TGTGCCACTTTATCCGGGACTAGCGTCGTTAATGAGCAGTTCTTC. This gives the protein CATLSGTSVVNEQFF.

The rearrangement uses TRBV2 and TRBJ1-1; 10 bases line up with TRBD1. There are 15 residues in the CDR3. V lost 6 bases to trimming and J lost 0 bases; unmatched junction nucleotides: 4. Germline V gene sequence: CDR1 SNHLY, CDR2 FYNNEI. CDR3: CASSAGQGMNTEAFF. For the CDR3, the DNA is TGTGCCAGCAGCGCGGGACAGGGGATGAACACTGAAGCTTTCTTT.

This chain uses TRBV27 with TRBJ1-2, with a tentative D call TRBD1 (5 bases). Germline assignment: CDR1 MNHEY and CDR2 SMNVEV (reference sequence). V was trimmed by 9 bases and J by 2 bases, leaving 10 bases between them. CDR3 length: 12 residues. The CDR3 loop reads CASGGVNYGYTF. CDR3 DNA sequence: TGTGCCAGTGGGGGGGTGAACTATGGCTACACCTTC.